The T cell receptor beta chain under discussion was sequenced for a study of graft-versus-host responses after intestinal transplantation. Study at large: Those transplanted obtained multivisceral, liver-intestinal, or isolated intestinal grafts. Every one of the recipients received anti-thymocyte globulin induction and afterwards took tacrolimus and steroids for roughly three years. Study-wide results and caveats: Early post-transplant HvG declines were associated with peak circulating GvH clone levels. Recipient marrow held GvH clones, some first seen in ileum or blood.

This CDR3 is 14 amino acids long. Germline V lookup: CDR1 MNHEY, CDR2 SMNVEV (reference sequence). V gave up 5 bases and J gave up 7 bases, with 17 bases separating them. The table came from immunoSEQ multiplex PCR; TCRdb's copy has only in-frame clones and leaves some out. The sample lists about 84,000 clones, 75% to 95% occurring once. A word on this clone: Its antigen remains unknown.

The clonotype was recovered from a human donor who was the organ donor for an intestinal transplant. Sample: unstimulated CD4+ T cells sorted from spleen or lymph node cells, taken before transplant. J is TRBJ2-5 and V is TRBV27; D is perhaps TRBD1 (6 bases). The CDR3 sequence is CASSPDIGRGTQYF. The CDR3 DNA sequence: TGTGCCAGCAGTCCTGACATAGGCAGGGGGACCCAGTACTTC.